Each of the 27 T cell receptor beta chains below was sequenced from the same sample in a study of technical replicates of blood from a few donors. TCRdb's table, derived via immunoSEQ multiplex PCR, lists solely in-frame clones and lacks some. The sample holds 84,000 or so clones, roughly 94% seen once. The material sequenced was T cells isolated from PBMCs. The receptors were gathered from a human donor in good health.

For the CDR3, the DNA is TGTGCCAGCAGCCAAGGATCTAGCGGGGGGCCTCAAGTACTAGCCAAAAACATTCAGTACTTC. It yields the protein CASSQGSSGGPQVLAKNIQYF. This chain joins TRBV4-2 and TRBJ2-4; 11 bases map to TRBD2. Per germline, CDR1 LGHNA and CDR2 YNFKEQ. The CDR3 has 21 residues. V was pared by 1 base and J by 0 bases, with 14 bases of the junction left unmatched.

This clone was counted a single time. This rearrangement joins TRBV6-1 to TRBJ2-4; 7 bases fit TRBD1. The CDR3 spans 20 residues. V trimming: 0 bases; J trimming: 0 bases; junction bases outside the gene matches: 14. Germline values: CDR1 MNHNS, CDR2 SASEGT. The CDR3 loop is CASSEAEPGQVKGAKNIQYF. The CDR3 bases are TGTGCCAGCAGTGAAGCGGAACCCGGACAGGTAAAGGGAGCCAAAAACATTCAGTACTTC.

The V gene is TRBV7-9, the J gene TRBJ2-5, with 7 bases aligning to TRBD1. With V trimmed by 2 bases and J by 3 bases, 6 bases remained unmatched. The CDR3 is 15 residues long. Per germline, CDR1 SEHNR and CDR2 FQNEAQ (reference sequence). The CDR3 sequence: CASSLFGTAEETQYF. CDR3 bases: TGTGCCAGCAGCTTATTTGGGACAGCAGAAGAGACCCAGTACTTC.

The V call is TRBV14, the J call TRBJ2-5; no clear D. The germline CDR1 and CDR2 sequences are SGHDN and FVKESK. The CDR3 length is 15 residues. Trimming pared 1 base from V and 2 bases from J, leaving 11 bases between. The CDR3 DNA reads TGTGCCAGCAGCCAAGGGTTGGGCCCACAAGAGACCCAGTACTTC. It specifies CASSQGLGPQETQYF.

The chain has TRBV28 and TRBJ2-7; 7 nucleotides agree with TRBD2. The trim removed 6 bases at V and 4 bases at J, leaving 12 bases unmatched. The CDR3 length is 15 residues. Germline CDR1 and CDR2: MDHEN and SYDVKM. The CDR3: CASSTDGLAAYEQYF. In DNA form, the CDR3 reads TGTGCCAGCAGCACCGATGGGCTAGCGGCGTACGAGCAGTACTTC.

This chain joins TRBV7-6 and TRBJ2-7; TRBD2 matches at 8 bases. The CDR3 totals 16 residues. Germline loops: CDR1 SGHVS, CDR2 FNYEAQ. The V gene end was trimmed by 1 base and the J gene end by 0 bases; junction bases not matched to a gene: 5. The CDR3 here is CASSLVLAGGSYEQYF. In nucleotides, the CDR3 is TGTGCCAGCAGCTTAGTTCTAGCGGGTGGCTCCTACGAGCAGTACTTC.

The CDR3, as DNA: TGTGCCAGCAGTGAAGCGCGGGAGACTGAAGCTTTCTTT. As protein: CASSEARETEAFF. This chain uses TRBV2 with TRBJ1-1; D gene ambiguous. The ends were cut back, 0 bases at V and 5 bases at J, with 7 bases in the middle. This CDR3 contains 13 residues. CDR1 and CDR2 from the germline V gene are SNHLY and FYNNEI.

The CDR3 loop is CASSQGDTEAFF. CDR3 sequence (DNA): TGTGCCAGCAGCCAGGGGGACACTGAAGCTTTCTTT. The chain uses TRBV11-3 and TRBJ1-1; 7 bases match TRBD1. V was pared by 5 bases and J by 3 bases, with 0 bases of the junction left unmatched. The CDR3 totals 12 residues. The germline V gene has CDR1 SGHNT and CDR2 YENEEA.

The chain is built from TRBV28 and TRBJ2-7; 8 bases line up with TRBD2. The CDR3 is 17 amino acids. CDR1 and CDR2 (germline): MDHEN, SYDVKM. The V gene end was trimmed by 3 bases and the J gene end by 6 bases; junction bases not matched to a gene: 16. CDR3 loop: CASSFLSFGTSVVEQYF. CDR3 sequence (DNA): TGTGCCAGCAGTTTTCTCAGCTTCGGGACTAGTGTAGTCGAGCAGTACTTC.

The chain employs TRBV5-1 and TRBJ2-5; 10 bases are a match to TRBD2. This CDR3 region has 16 residues. The V and J ends lost 4 bases and 4 bases, in that order; junction bases with no gene match: 10. Germline V gene lookup returns CDR1 SGHRS and CDR2 YFSETQ. As DNA, the CDR3 is TGCGCCAGCAGCCCCACGGGAGCGGGAGGGGGAGAGACCCAGTACTTC. It translates to CASSPTGAGGGETQYF. The full variable domain, rest sourced from reference TRBV5-1 and TRBJ2-5, is KAGVTQTPRYLIKTRGQQVTLSCSPISGHRSVSWYQQTPGQGLQFLFEYFSETQRNKGNFPGRFSGRQFSNSRSEMNVSTLELGDSALYLCASSPTGAGGGETQYFGPGTRLLVL.

This clone was counted between two and nine times. This sequence joins TRBV5-1 and TRBJ1-2, with D possibly being TRBD1 (5 bases). V lost 0 bases, J lost 7 bases, and 16 bases lay in between. CDR1 and CDR2 from the germline V gene are SGHRS and YFSETQ. There are 15 residues in the CDR3. The CDR3 sequence is CASSLGRGSTGGYTF. As DNA, the CDR3 is TGCGCCAGCAGCTTGGGGAGGGGTTCAACGGGTGGCTACACCTTC.

This clone was observed once. J is TRBJ2-7 and V is TRBV10-1; TRBD1 aligns across 11 bases. J gave up 5 bases and V 5 bases, and 5 bases lay outside the gene matches. This CDR3 spans 14 amino acids. In germline, CDR1 is WNHNN, CDR2 SYGVQD (reference sequence). The CDR3 nucleotides read TGCGCCAGCAGTTCCGGGACAGGGGGGAACGAGCAGTACTTC. Translated: CASSSGTGGNEQYF.

The chain employs TRBV2 and TRBJ1-1; possible D gene TRBD1, 6 bases. This CDR3 is 14 amino acids long. Trimming left V 4 bases short and J 0 bases short, with 9 bases between. The germline gives CDR1 SNHLY, CDR2 FYNNEI. CDR3 nucleotide sequence: TGTGCCAGCAGTGCCGGACAGCTGAACACTGAAGCTTTCTTT. Protein: CASSAGQLNTEAFF.

J is TRBJ2-6 and V is TRBV29-1; a possible D gene is TRBD1 (5 bases). CDR1 is SQVTM, CDR2 ANQGSEA, per germline. The CDR3 covers 16 residues. V was pared by 5 bases and J by 0 bases, with 14 bases between. The CDR3 DNA follows: TGCAGCGTTTCTGGGCTTAGGGGCTCTGGGGCCAACGTCCTGACTTTC. Translated: CSVSGLRGSGANVLTF.

The chain links TRBV5-6 to TRBJ2-5; D is undetermined. V was trimmed by 5 bases and J by 4 bases, leaving 9 bases between them. Germline V gives CDR1 SGHDT, CDR2 YYEEEE. The CDR3 is 12 residues long. This CDR3 is CASSPVGETQYF. CDR3 DNA: TGTGCCAGCAGTCCCGTCGGAGAGACCCAGTACTTC.

The rearrangement joins TRBV28 to TRBJ2-3; D is ambiguous. Germline V gene data show CDR1 as MDHEN and CDR2 as SYDVKM. Trimming pared 8 bases from V and 2 bases from J, leaving 8 bases between. CDR3 length: 12 residues. The CDR3 nucleotides read TGTGCCAGCTGGCGGCTCACAGATACGCAGTATTTT. Translating it yields CASWRLTDTQYF.

This chain joins TRBV6-1 and TRBJ1-6; 7 bases fit TRBD1. This CDR3 is built from 13 residues. J lost 10 bases, V lost 6 bases, and 6 bases had no gene match. The germline V gene encodes CDR1 MNHNS and CDR2 SASEGT. DNA for the CDR3: TGTGCCAGCAGGAGGACAGGACAATCACCCCTCCACTTT. Amino acids: CASRRTGQSPLHF.

The V and J genes are TRBV7-9 and TRBJ2-3; tentative D call: TRBD1 (5 bases). Trimming took off 7 bases at V and 2 bases at J, with 19 bases between the two ends. The germline gives CDR1 SEHNR, CDR2 FQNEAQ (reference sequence). This CDR3 contains 16 residues. CDR3 region: CASTTYLRGDTDTQYF. Here the CDR3 DNA reads TGTGCCAGCACCACTTACCTAAGGGGTGACACAGATACGCAGTATTTT. The complete variable domain, with remaining parts taken from reference TRBV7-9 and TRBJ2-3, reads DTGVSQNPRHKITKRGQNVTFRCDPISEHNRLYWYRQTLGQGPEFLTYFQNEAQLEKSRLLSDRFSAERPKGSFSTLEIQRTEQGDSAMYLCASTTYLRGDTDTQYFGPGTRLTVL.

The chain couples TRBV6-6 to TRBJ1-2; no clear D gene. Germline V lookup: CDR1 MNHNY, CDR2 SVGAGI (reference sequence). V lost 0 bases to trimming and J lost 6 bases, with 11 bases between them. The CDR3 runs 14 residues. CDR3 nucleotide sequence: TGTGCCAGCAGTTACTCTAATAACGGGGATGGCTACACCTTC. Encoded protein: CASSYSNNGDGYTF.

The rearrangement joins TRBV2 to TRBJ2-7; perhaps TRBD1 as D (5 bases). CDR3 length: 11 amino acids. Trimming stripped 7 bases from V and 7 bases from J, with 11 bases between. Germline CDR1 SNHLY, CDR2 FYNNEI. In DNA, the CDR3 is TGTGCCAGCATTGGGGCAGTTGAGCAGTACTTC. This codes for CASIGAVEQYF. The full variable domain, rest sourced from reference TRBV2 and TRBJ2-7, is EPEVTQTPSHQVTQMGQEVILRCVPISNHLYFYWYRQILGQKVEFLVSFYNNEISEKSEIFDDQFSVERPDGSNFTLKIRSTKLEDSAMYFCASIGAVEQYFGPGTRLTVT.

This clone came up a few times. The sample carries other DNA sequences with the same CDR3. The rearrangement uses TRBV30 and TRBJ1-5; D remains unclear. Trimming pared 0 bases from V and 2 bases from J, leaving 5 bases between. Germline CDR1 and CDR2: GTSNPN and SVGIG (reference sequence). This CDR3 comprises 13 residues. CDR3 DNA: TGTGCCTGGAGTGTACAAGGCAATCAGCCCCAGCATTTT. It yields the protein CAWSVQGNQPQHF. Complete variable domain (other parts from reference TRBV30 and TRBJ1-5): SQTIHQWPATLVQPVGSPLSLECTVEGTSNPNLYWYRQAAGRGLQLLFYSVGIGQISSEVPQNLSASRPQDRQFILSSKKLLLSDSGFYLCAWSVQGNQPQHFGDGTRLSIL.

This chain's CDR3 is CASSRHNEETQYF. The CDR3 bases are TGTGCCAGCAGTCGTCACAACGAAGAGACCCAGTACTTC. This sequence joins TRBV7-9 and TRBJ2-5; D is unclear. The CDR3 is made up of 13 amino acids. The germline gives CDR1 SEHNR, CDR2 FQNEAQ (reference sequence). Deletions cut 6 bases from V and 3 bases from J, with 11 bases between.

This clone was counted once. J is TRBJ1-1 and V is TRBV6-1; TRBD1 matches 7 bases. The V and J ends lost 9 bases and 0 bases, in that order; junction bases with no gene match: 10. The CDR3 contains 15 residues. The germline V gene encodes CDR1 MNHNS and CDR2 SASEGT. CDR3 loop: CASTGTELLNTEAFF. The DNA for the CDR3 is TGTGCCAGTACCGGGACAGAACTTTTGAACACTGAAGCTTTCTTT.

The V and J genes are TRBV11-3 and TRBJ1-1, with unresolved D. V was cut by 6 bases and J by 4 bases, with 12 bases left in between. The germline V gene encodes CDR1 SGHNT and CDR2 YENEEA. This CDR3 region has 13 residues. CDR3 sequence (DNA): TGTGCCAGCAGTCTAGACGTTGGCACTGAAGCTTTCTTT. It translates to CASSLDVGTEAFF.

This chain connects TRBV9 to TRBJ2-6; D might be TRBD1 (6 bases). V lost 4 bases to trimming and J lost 0 bases, with 14 bases between them. The CDR3 sequence is 17 residues long. CDR1 SGDLS and CDR2 YYNGEE come from the germline V gene. CDR3 protein: CASSPTTGVSGANVLTF. In nucleotides, the CDR3 is TGTGCCAGCAGCCCTACGACAGGAGTCTCTGGGGCCAACGTCCTGACTTTC.

V is TRBV4-1 and J is TRBJ2-1, with TRBD2 matching over 9 bases. CDR3 length: 17 residues. Germline assignment: CDR1 MGHRA and CDR2 YSYEKL. The junction had 8 bases not matched to a gene; V was cut back by 0 bases and J by 5 bases. CDR3 residues: CASSQDEGGTSHNEQFF. In DNA form, the CDR3 reads TGCGCCAGCAGCCAAGATGAGGGGGGGACTAGCCACAATGAGCAGTTCTTC.

The rearrangement links TRBV15 to TRBJ2-5, with 8 bases that match TRBD1. CDR1 and CDR2 from the germline V gene are LNHNV and YYDKDF (reference sequence). The CDR3 extends over 14 amino acids. Losses at the gene ends were 6 bases for V and 4 bases for J; bases not matched to a gene: 7. The CDR3 loop is CATRPTGEGETQYF. CDR3 coding DNA: TGTGCCACCAGACCGACAGGGGAAGGAGAGACCCAGTACTTC.